This passage covers 15 T cell receptor beta chains from one sample sequenced in a study of shared clonotypes between healthy human individuals. Here immunoSEQ multiplex PCR was the method, and the copy in TCRdb shows in-frame clones only, minus some. The table shows 2,500,000 or so clones, with 85% to 95% occurring only once. Sequences were obtained from naive CD4+ T cells from PBMCs. Specified subset: CD45RA+ positively selected. These receptor sequences come from a man between 18 and 29 years old in good health. Some clones in this sample may be carry-over from other donors' samples.

J is TRBJ2-5 and V is TRBV27, with D hard to call. V lost 5 bases and J 7 bases, leaving 17 bases between the germline ends. CDR3 length: 14 amino acids. In germline, CDR1 is MNHEY, CDR2 SMNVEV (reference sequence). CDR3 sequence: CASSSSVLGGTQYF. CDR3 in DNA: TGTGCCAGCAGTAGTTCAGTACTTGGTGGGACCCAGTACTTC.

The V and J genes are TRBV6-1 and TRBJ2-7; D gene unclear. The CDR3 has 14 amino acids. V was pared by 10 bases and J by 0 bases, with 16 bases between. From germline, CDR1 is MNHNS and CDR2 SASEGT. CDR3 amino acids: CAMRPAISSYEQYF. The CDR3 DNA reads as TGTGCCATGCGGCCAGCTATAAGCTCCTACGAGCAGTACTTC.

The rearrangement uses TRBV2 and TRBJ1-1; D is uncertain. The germline CDR1 and CDR2 sequences are SNHLY and FYNNEI. The CDR3 loop spans 15 amino acids. V was trimmed by 8 bases and J by 0 bases, leaving 16 bases between them. CDR3 protein: CASGLRGRMNTEAFF. The CDR3 nucleotides read TGTGCCAGCGGATTACGCGGACGGATGAACACTGAAGCTTTCTTT.

This clone turned up a few times. This chain joins TRBV2 and TRBJ1-1; D not resolved. V was trimmed by 8 bases and J by 2 bases, leaving 9 bases between them. This CDR3 is built from 12 residues. Germline assignment: CDR1 SNHLY and CDR2 FYNNEI. The CDR3 DNA reads as TGTGCCAGCCATGAAACTAACACTGAAGCTTTCTTT. It specifies CASHETNTEAFF. Based on the CDR3 plus reference TRBV2 and TRBJ1-1, the full variable domain is EPEVTQTPSHQVTQMGQEVILRCVPISNHLYFYWYRQILGQKVEFLVSFYNNEISEKSEIFDDQFSVERPDGSNFTLKIRSTKLEDSAMYFCASHETNTEAFFGQGTRLTVV.

As for this clone: The germline gene is not matched at one end of the junction; a read error may be the cause. V gene TRBV2 combines with J gene TRBJ1-2; no reliable D call. The CDR3 spans 11 residues. Germline V gives CDR1 SNHLY, CDR2 FYNNEI. This CDR3 reads CASVQSGLTRF. As DNA, the CDR3 is TGTGCCAGCGTTCAGTCCGGGTTAACCCGTTTC.

Points on this clone: Other DNA sequences within the sample encode an identical CDR3. The chain joins TRBV10-3 to TRBJ2-1; D unresolved. Germline loops: CDR1 ENHRY, CDR2 SYGVKD. Trimming pared 3 bases from V and 2 bases from J, leaving 11 bases between. The CDR3 runs to 15 residues. CDR3 residues: CAISDSGLAYNEQFF. The CDR3 bases are TGTGCCATCAGTGATTCTGGTCTAGCCTACAATGAGCAGTTCTTC.

The V call is TRBV9, the J call TRBJ1-2, with D possibly matching TRBD1 (5 bases). Trimming stripped 4 bases from V and 5 bases from J, with 15 bases between. Germline V gene sequence: CDR1 SGDLS, CDR2 YYNGEE. CDR3 length equals 14 residues. CDR3 sequence (DNA): TGTGCCAGCAGCCCGCGGGGGGTGCTATATGGCTACACCTTC. Amino acids: CASSPRGVLYGYTF. Using reference TRBV9 and TRBJ1-2 for the parts outside the CDR3, the full variable domain is DSGVTQTPKHLITATGQRVTLRCSPRSGDLSVYWYQQSLDQGLQFLIQYYNGEERAKGNILERFSAQQFPDLHSELNLSSLELGDSALYFCASSPRGVLYGYTFGSGTRLTVV.

The J gene is TRBJ2-7, the V gene TRBV15; D not resolved. V gave up 0 bases and J gave up 7 bases, with 10 bases separating them. Germline-derived CDR1 and CDR2 are LNHNV and YYDKDF (reference sequence). The CDR3 is made up of 13 amino acids. CDR3 bases: TGTGCCACCAGCAGAGATCAGGCGCGGGAGCAGTACTTC. Translated: CATSRDQAREQYF. The full variable domain, completed using reference TRBV15 and TRBJ2-7, is DAMVIQNPRYQVTQFGKPVTLSCSQTLNHNVMYWYQQKSSQAPKLLFHYYDKDFNNEADTPDNFQSRRPNTSFCFLDIRSPGLGDTAMYLCATSRDQAREQYFGPGTRLTVT.

This clone was counted once. Other DNA sequences of this sample code for an identical CDR3. The rearrangement joins TRBV5-1 to TRBJ1-4; D might be TRBD1 (5 bases). V was cut by 3 bases and J by 2 bases, with 8 bases left in between. Germline V gene lookup returns CDR1 SGHRS and CDR2 YFSETQ. The CDR3 is 14 residues long. CDR3 nucleotides: TGCGCCAGCAGCTCGGGGGGGACTAATGAAAAACTGTTTTTT. It translates to CASSSGGTNEKLFF. Together with reference TRBV5-1 and TRBJ1-4, the CDR3 gives the full variable domain: KAGVTQTPRYLIKTRGQQVTLSCSPISGHRSVSWYQQTPGQGLQFLFEYFSETQRNKGNFPGRFSGRQFSNSRSEMNVSTLELGDSALYLCASSSGGTNEKLFFGSGTQLSVL.

This clone showed up just a few times. CDR3 amino acids: CASSLPSGREENIQYF. The CDR3 DNA sequence: TGCGCCAGCAGCCTCCCTAGCGGGAGGGAAGAAAACATTCAGTACTTC. The chain has TRBV4-1 and TRBJ2-4; 12 nucleotides match TRBD2. The germline V gene has CDR1 MGHRA and CDR2 YSYEKL. This CDR3 has 16 amino acids. With 4 bases clipped from V and 5 bases from J, the junction kept 6 bases outside the gene matches.

The genes are TRBV11-2 and TRBJ2-2, with 8 nucleotides matching TRBD1. Germline values: CDR1 SGHAT, CDR2 FQNNGV. This CDR3 region has 18 residues. Trimming removed 5 bases from V and 5 bases from J; junction bases left unmatched: 16. The CDR3 loop reads CASSPSARTGFWTGELFF. The CDR3 region has the DNA TGTGCCAGCAGCCCCAGTGCTCGGACAGGGTTTTGGACCGGGGAGCTGTTTTTT.

The V and J genes are TRBV28 and TRBJ1-4, with D possibly TRBD1 on 6 matching bases. This CDR3 is built from 16 residues. CDR1 and CDR2 from the germline V gene are MDHEN and SYDVKM. Trimming took 5 bases from V and 3 from J, leaving 16 bases between them. This CDR3 reads CASSPAGGRANEKLFF. The CDR3 bases are TGTGCCAGCAGTCCAGCGGGGGGCCGGGCTAATGAAAAACTGTTTTTT.

This sequence joins TRBV9 and TRBJ2-1; no reliable D call. The CDR3 consists of 12 residues. Deletions cut 4 bases from V and 7 bases from J, with 9 bases between. Germline loops: CDR1 SGDLS, CDR2 YYNGEE. CDR3 residues: CASSRNPNEQFF. The DNA for the CDR3 is TGTGCCAGCAGCCGCAACCCTAATGAGCAGTTCTTC.

The rearrangement uses TRBV7-9 and TRBJ2-1; TRBD1 matches 8 bases. The V and J ends lost 5 bases and 7 bases, in that order; junction bases with no gene match: 13. The CDR3 spans 16 residues. Germline V CDR1 and CDR2: SEHNR, FQNEAQ (reference sequence). CDR3: CASSLRVRQGANEQFF. For the CDR3, the DNA is TGTGCCAGCAGCCTAAGGGTCCGGCAGGGGGCAAATGAGCAGTTCTTC. Using reference TRBV7-9 and TRBJ2-1 for the parts outside the CDR3, the full variable domain is DTGVSQNPRHKITKRGQNVTFRCDPISEHNRLYWYRQTLGQGPEFLTYFQNEAQLEKSRLLSDRFSAERPKGSFSTLEIQRTEQGDSAMYLCASSLRVRQGANEQFFGPGTRLTVL.

The chain joins TRBV7-2 to TRBJ2-7; TRBD1 might be the D (6 bases). Between the trimmed V and J ends, which lost 5 bases and 2 bases, there was a span of 13 bases. Germline CDR1 reads SGHTA; CDR2 reads FQGNSA. CDR3 length: 14 amino acids. CDR3 sequence: CASSLGTPAYEQYF. The CDR3 region has the DNA TGTGCCAGCAGCCTCGGGACACCAGCCTACGAGCAGTACTTC.